The rows below give T cell receptor beta chains drawn from one sample of a study of blood T cell repertoires in COVID-19. TCRdb's copy holds only in-frame clones and misses some; the assay was immunoSEQ multiplex PCR. The sample records about 160,000 clones, around four fifths being singletons. Material: peripheral blood. The receptor source for this set is a man between 65 and 85 years old with acute or convalescent COVID-19. Both conserved end residues are part of each CDR3. D genes are given only for firm matches. Size is omitted from some rows. Given values are once, few, many or a class for expanded clones.

clone_size j_call d_call v_call cdr3_nt cdr3_aa
NA TRBJ2-7 NA TRBV18 TGTGCCAGCTCAGATTCAGGGTACGAGCAGTACTTC CASSDSGYEQYF
NA TRBJ2-3 TRBD2 TRBV20-1 TGCAGTGCCAGTGGACTAGCGGGGGGCGGGACAGATACGCAGTATTTT CSASGLAGGGTDTQYF
NA TRBJ2-3 TRBD2 TRBV9 TGTGCCAGCAGTGCACATATAGCGGGAGTCCCAGATACGCAGTATTTT CASSAHIAGVPDTQYF
NA TRBJ2-5 TRBD2 TRBV29-1 TGCAGCGTTGTGGTCGGACTAGCGGGAGGGCCGTACTTC CSVVVGLAGGPYF
NA TRBJ1-3 NA TRBV6-1 TGTGCCAGCAGTGAGGACACTGGAAACACCATATATTTT CASSEDTGNTIYF
NA TRBJ1-2 NA TRBV6-6 TGTGCCAGCAGATCAGAAGGGGTATCCTATGGCTACACCTTC CASRSEGVSYGYTF
NA TRBJ2-6 NA TRBV3-1/TRBV3-2 TGTGCCAGCAGCCAAGGTTTGAGTACCAACGTCCTGACTTTC CASSQGLSTNVLTF
NA TRBJ2-3 NA TRBV29-1 TGCAGCGTTAATTCGTTAAGCACAGATACGCAGTATTTT CSVNSLSTDTQYF
NA TRBJ2-7 TRBD2 TRBV5-4 TGTGCCAGCAGCTCCAAGACTAGCGGCTCCTACGAGCAGTACTTC CASSSKTSGSYEQYF
NA TRBJ2-1 NA TRBV30 TGTGCCTGGATCCGGGCGGGGGCCAATGAGCAGTTCTTC CAWIRAGANEQFF
once TRBJ1-1 TRBD1 TRBV6-5 TGTGCCACTCTTAAGGGACAGCTCCGTATTGAAGCTTTCTTT CATLKGQLRIEAFF
NA TRBJ2-7 NA TRBV6-2/TRBV6-3 TGTGCCAGCAGTACAGGTTCCTACGAGCAGTACTTC CASSTGSYEQYF
NA TRBJ1-2 TRBD1 TRBV7-6 TGTGCCAGCAGCTTAAACAGGGGCAGTAACTATGGCTACACCTTC CASSLNRGSNYGYTF
once TRBJ2-6 NA TRBV18 TGTGCCAGCTCAGCAACAGCTGGGGCCAACGTCCTGACTTTC CASSATAGANVLTF
NA TRBJ2-1 TRBD2 TRBV24-1 TGTGCCACCAGTGATTCTGGACTAGCGGGGGCGAGCTCCTACAATGAGCAGTTCTTC CATSDSGLAGASSYNEQFF
NA TRBJ1-1 NA TRBV11-2 TGTGCCAGCAGCTGGAACCGCGGGAACACTGAAGCTTTCTTT CASSWNRGNTEAFF
NA TRBJ1-6 TRBD1 TRBV5-5 TGTGCCAGCAGCCCTTCCAGGGGGAATCCGAGCTCCTATAATTCACCCCTCCACTTT CASSPSRGNPSSYNSPLHF
NA TRBJ1-3 TRBD1 TRBV18 TGTGCCAGCTCACCCCTGGGACAGGCGGCCTCTGGAAACACCATATATTTT CASSPLGQAASGNTIYF
few TRBJ1-6 TRBD1 TRBV28 TGTGCCGGCGGCGGGCGGACAGGGCATTCACCCCTCCACTTT CAGGGRTGHSPLHF
NA TRBJ2-3 TRBD2 TRBV5-1 TGCGCCAGCAGCGAGGGACTAGCGGTAAGCACAGATACGCAGTATTTT CASSEGLAVSTDTQYF
NA TRBJ1-3 TRBD1 TRBV18 TGTGCCAGCTCACCCTCCTGGGGGGACAGCTCTGGAAACACCATATATTTT CASSPSWGDSSGNTIYF
NA TRBJ1-3 NA TRBV2 TGTGCCAGCAGTGAAGCCACAGGGTCTGGAAACACCATATATTTT CASSEATGSGNTIYF
NA TRBJ1-6 TRBD1 TRBV12-5 TGTGCTAGTGGTATAGGACAGGGAAATTCACCCCTCCACTTT CASGIGQGNSPLHF
NA TRBJ1-3 NA TRBV6-5 TGTGCCAGCAGTAGGGAGGGCGGAAACACCATATATTTT CASSREGGNTIYF
once TRBJ2-7 TRBD1 TRBV10-3 TGTGCCATCAGTGATTACTCCCGGGACAGGGAATACTTC CAISDYSRDREYF
NA TRBJ2-7 TRBD2 TRBV4-3 TGCGCCAGCAGCCAAGGACTAGCGGGGACCACCTACGAGCAGTACTTC CASSQGLAGTTYEQYF
NA TRBJ2-4 TRBD1 TRBV2 TGTGCCAGCAGGACCGGACAGGCCCTAAACATTCAGTACTTC CASRTGQALNIQYF
few TRBJ2-5 NA TRBV5-6 TGTGCCAGCAGTCGAGTCACAGAGACCCAGTACTTC CASSRVTETQYF
NA TRBJ2-1 TRBD2 TRBV19 TGTGCCAGTAGTAAACCGGGACTACCCTACAATGAGCAGTTCTTC CASSKPGLPYNEQFF
NA TRBJ2-5 NA TRBV12-3/TRBV12-4 TGTGCCAGCGGCCGCGGGGAACAAGAGACCCAGTACTTC CASGRGEQETQYF
NA TRBJ2-7 NA TRBV20-1 TGCAGTGGGGCGAATTCCTACGAGCAGTACTTC CSGANSYEQYF
NA TRBJ1-1 TRBD1 TRBV28 TGTGCCAGCGGTGGGACAGGAGTTTTGAACACTGAAGCTTTCTTT CASGGTGVLNTEAFF
NA TRBJ2-7 TRBD2 TRBV11-3 TGTGCCAGCAGCTTAGTTACCCGACTAGCGGGAGGCTTCTCCTACGAGCAGTACTTC CASSLVTRLAGGFSYEQYF
NA TRBJ2-1 TRBD1 TRBV2 TGTGCCAGCAGCGGGGACAGGGTGGAGTTCTTC CASSGDRVEFF
few TRBJ2-5 NA TRBV18 TGTGCCAGCTCTCAGTACCAAGAGACCCAGTACTTC CASSQYQETQYF
NA TRBJ2-7 TRBD2 TRBV3-1/TRBV3-2 TGTGCCAGCAGCCACGAACTAGCGGGGGTTGGCGAGCAGTACTTC CASSHELAGVGEQYF
NA TRBJ1-1 TRBD1 TRBV7-9 TGTGCCAGCAGCTTGGGACAGAAAGGGTCTTTCTTT CASSLGQKGSFF
few TRBJ2-5 NA TRBV14 TGTGCCAGCAGCCAAGATGGGGTGGAGGGAAGGACCCAGTACTTC CASSQDGVEGRTQYF
few TRBJ2-7 TRBD1 TRBV4-1 TGCGCCAGCAGCCTCACAGGACAGGGAAGCTACGAGCAGTACTTC CASSLTGQGSYEQYF
once TRBJ1-1 NA TRBV21-1 TGTGCCGGGAAGAGGGCGGCAACTTGTCTGAACACTGAAGCTTTCTTT CAGKRAATCLNTEAFF
NA TRBJ1-2 NA TRBV29-1 TGCAGCGCTGAAACAGAAGCTAACTATGGCTACACCTTC CSAETEANYGYTF
NA TRBJ2-5 NA TRBV2 TGTGCCAGCAAACTTGCGGGGAACCAAGAGACCCAGTACTTC CASKLAGNQETQYF
NA TRBJ2-3 NA TRBV7-2 TGTGCCAGCAGCTTAGTAACGGGGTCTACCACAGATACGCAGTATTTT CASSLVTGSTTDTQYF
few TRBJ1-1 NA TRBV2 TGTGCCAGCAGTTTACGACGGGGGGCTGAAGCTTTCTTT CASSLRRGAEAFF
NA TRBJ1-3 TRBD1 TRBV7-9 TGTGCCAGCAGCCCGCTCGACAGGGCTGGAAACACCATATATTTT CASSPLDRAGNTIYF
NA TRBJ1-6 NA TRBV19 TGTGCCAGTAGTACTACCCAGGGATCCTATAATTCACCCCTCCACTTT CASSTTQGSYNSPLHF
NA TRBJ1-1 NA TRBV5-8 TGTGCCAGCAGCTTGAATGGCCAGGGGAACACTGAAGCTTTCTTT CASSLNGQGNTEAFF
once TRBJ1-1 NA TRBV7-6 TGTGCCAGCAGCTTAGCGTCCCAGGGAACTGAAGCTTTCTTT CASSLASQGTEAFF
few TRBJ1-1 TRBD1 TRBV18 TGTGCCAGCTCACCGGACAGGAACGGAGCTTTCTTT CASSPDRNGAFF
NA TRBJ2-5 NA TRBV24-1 TGTGCCACCAGTGATCTGGGCCTCGGGAGCCAAGAGACCCAGTACTTC CATSDLGLGSQETQYF
once TRBJ1-2 TRBD1 TRBV29-1 TGCAGCGTTGAAGATTTAGAAAAGGGGGCCTGGACTGGCTACACCTTC CSVEDLEKGAWTGYTF
NA TRBJ2-2 TRBD2 TRBV5-4 TGTGCCAGCAGCTTACCACTAGCGGGGCACCTTGGGGAGCTGTTTTTT CASSLPLAGHLGELFF